These T cell receptor beta chains were read from a single sample in a study of T cell clonotyping in hematopoietic cell transplantation. Some clones are missing from TCRdb's copy, which holds only in-frame ones; the method was immunoSEQ multiplex PCR. The sample lists some 40,000 clones; about 93% were seen once. The source material was peripheral blood mononuclear cells. Receptors were obtained from a woman between 50 and 59 years old in good health. Some clones in this sample may be carry-over from other donors' samples. Both conserved end residues are part of each CDR3. A D gene is named only where the DNA matches it firmly. The listing skips clone size in some rows; elsewhere it reads once, few, many or a size class.

clone_size: NA; d_call: NA; v_call: TRBV6-6; j_call: TRBJ2-7; cdr3_aa: CASSYGRGGDEQYF
clone_size: NA; d_call: TRBD1; v_call: TRBV7-8; j_call: TRBJ2-7; cdr3_aa: CASGLQGASYEQYF
clone_size: NA; d_call: NA; v_call: TRBV6-8; j_call: TRBJ1-5; cdr3_aa: CASLLWGGQPQHF
clone_size: NA; d_call: TRBD1; v_call: TRBV2; j_call: TRBJ1-5; cdr3_aa: CASSIDRVRQPQHF
clone_size: once; d_call: NA; v_call: TRBV25-1; j_call: TRBJ1-4; cdr3_aa: CASSGAGNNEKLFF
clone_size: NA; d_call: NA; v_call: TRBV25-1; j_call: TRBJ2-3; cdr3_aa: CASSEPGFSTDTQYF
clone_size: NA; d_call: NA; v_call: TRBV5-8; j_call: TRBJ1-3; cdr3_aa: CASSSGDSGNTIYF
clone_size: NA; d_call: TRBD1; v_call: TRBV6-5; j_call: TRBJ1-5; cdr3_aa: CASSLTGGRGQPQHF
clone_size: NA; d_call: NA; v_call: TRBV9; j_call: TRBJ1-2; cdr3_aa: CASSETGRYGYTF
clone_size: NA; d_call: NA; v_call: TRBV5-1; j_call: TRBJ1-2; cdr3_aa: CASSLEWHGYGYTF
clone_size: NA; d_call: NA; v_call: TRBV14; j_call: TRBJ1-1; cdr3_aa: CASSQAVSRANSEAFF
clone_size: NA; d_call: NA; v_call: TRBV28; j_call: TRBJ1-1; cdr3_aa: CASSPPTEGTEAFF
clone_size: NA; d_call: TRBD1; v_call: TRBV28; j_call: TRBJ1-2; cdr3_aa: CASSPVIDRVYGYTF
clone_size: NA; d_call: NA; v_call: TRBV28; j_call: TRBJ1-2; cdr3_aa: CATQRGYGYTF
clone_size: NA; d_call: NA; v_call: TRBV2; j_call: TRBJ1-1; cdr3_aa: CASSEGFAPEAFF
clone_size: NA; d_call: NA; v_call: TRBV7-8; j_call: TRBJ1-1; cdr3_aa: CASSFSAPGPLSGDTEAFF
clone_size: NA; d_call: TRBD1; v_call: TRBV7-8; j_call: TRBJ2-7; cdr3_aa: CASSWDRGRFGEQYF
clone_size: NA; d_call: TRBD1; v_call: TRBV4-1; j_call: TRBJ2-2; cdr3_aa: CASSRTGGYTGELFF
clone_size: NA; d_call: NA; v_call: TRBV7-2; j_call: TRBJ1-1; cdr3_aa: CASSPSRSGSPTEAFF
clone_size: once; d_call: TRBD1; v_call: TRBV6-6; j_call: TRBJ1-6; cdr3_aa: CASSRTGTGGSSPLHF
clone_size: NA; d_call: NA; v_call: TRBV6-4; j_call: TRBJ1-2; cdr3_aa: CASSDSQSNYGYTF
clone_size: NA; d_call: NA; v_call: TRBV11-3; j_call: TRBJ2-7; cdr3_aa: CASSLGAGAAYEQYF
clone_size: NA; d_call: TRBD1; v_call: TRBV7-3; j_call: TRBJ2-7; cdr3_aa: CASSLTRTGGYEQYF
clone_size: few; d_call: NA; v_call: TRBV5-6; j_call: TRBJ1-6; cdr3_aa: CASRRELGPLHF
clone_size: few; d_call: NA; v_call: TRBV29-1; j_call: TRBJ1-4; cdr3_aa: CSVEGTSTNEKLFF
clone_size: NA; d_call: NA; v_call: TRBV7-8; j_call: TRBJ1-1; cdr3_aa: CASSLNPPGPNTEAFF
clone_size: NA; d_call: NA; v_call: TRBV7-2; j_call: TRBJ1-2; cdr3_aa: CASTRGVANYGYTF
clone_size: NA; d_call: NA; v_call: TRBV2; j_call: TRBJ1-4; cdr3_aa: CASSEWDANEKLFF
clone_size: NA; d_call: NA; v_call: TRBV11-3; j_call: TRBJ2-7; cdr3_aa: CASSLGMFSGERYEQYF
clone_size: NA; d_call: NA; v_call: TRBV28; j_call: TRBJ1-3; cdr3_aa: CASSQVTGNTIYF
clone_size: NA; d_call: NA; v_call: TRBV5-1; j_call: TRBJ2-2; cdr3_aa: CASTPSTENTGELFF
clone_size: NA; d_call: NA; v_call: TRBV11-3; j_call: TRBJ2-1; cdr3_aa: CASSLRAAYNEQFF
clone_size: once; d_call: NA; v_call: TRBV19; j_call: TRBJ1-4; cdr3_aa: CASRQTATNEKLFF
clone_size: NA; d_call: TRBD1; v_call: TRBV5-4; j_call: TRBJ1-6; cdr3_aa: CASSFSAGGYNSPLHF
clone_size: NA; d_call: NA; v_call: TRBV4-3; j_call: TRBJ1-6; cdr3_aa: CASSQVRESPLHF
clone_size: NA; d_call: TRBD1; v_call: TRBV2; j_call: TRBJ1-5; cdr3_aa: CASSENGQGAGQPQHF
clone_size: NA; d_call: TRBD1; v_call: TRBV28; j_call: TRBJ1-5; cdr3_aa: CASSSDRGDRNQPQHF
clone_size: NA; d_call: NA; v_call: TRBV6-5; j_call: TRBJ2-7; cdr3_aa: CASSSSQGPYEQYF
clone_size: NA; d_call: NA; v_call: TRBV15; j_call: TRBJ2-7; cdr3_aa: CATSRDRVTPYEQYF
clone_size: NA; d_call: TRBD2; v_call: TRBV5-1; j_call: TRBJ2-3; cdr3_aa: CASSLSGPSTDTQYF
clone_size: NA; d_call: NA; v_call: TRBV9; j_call: TRBJ1-4; cdr3_aa: CASSASQGNEKLFF
clone_size: NA; d_call: NA; v_call: TRBV28; j_call: TRBJ2-5; cdr3_aa: CASSEQEQTQYF
clone_size: NA; d_call: TRBD2; v_call: TRBV19; j_call: TRBJ2-2; cdr3_aa: CASSIDGTTAGELFF
clone_size: NA; d_call: NA; v_call: TRBV6-5; j_call: TRBJ1-2; cdr3_aa: CASQPTVFYGYTF
clone_size: NA; d_call: TRBD2; v_call: TRBV9; j_call: TRBJ2-1; cdr3_aa: CASSSSGGSYNEQFF
clone_size: NA; d_call: NA; v_call: TRBV5-1; j_call: TRBJ2-7; cdr3_aa: CASSLGGLETYEQYF
clone_size: NA; d_call: TRBD1; v_call: TRBV19; j_call: TRBJ1-5; cdr3_aa: CASRPGTGDGNQPQHF
clone_size: NA; d_call: TRBD2; v_call: TRBV2; j_call: TRBJ2-5; cdr3_aa: CASSRTSGGLWETQYF
clone_size: NA; d_call: TRBD2; v_call: TRBV5-6; j_call: TRBJ2-1; cdr3_aa: CASSFGLAVYYNEQFF
clone_size: NA; d_call: NA; v_call: TRBV4-1; j_call: TRBJ1-2; cdr3_aa: CASSQLQGGNYGYTF
clone_size: NA; d_call: NA; v_call: TRBV6-5; j_call: TRBJ1-5; cdr3_aa: CASRNPNQPQHF
clone_size: NA; d_call: TRBD1; v_call: TRBV7-2; j_call: TRBJ2-7; cdr3_aa: CASSHPGQGMDEQYF
clone_size: NA; d_call: TRBD1; v_call: TRBV27; j_call: TRBJ2-7; cdr3_aa: CASSGAGQGGYEQYF
clone_size: NA; d_call: NA; v_call: TRBV7-9; j_call: TRBJ1-5; cdr3_aa: CASSLAWDQPQHF
clone_size: NA; d_call: TRBD1; v_call: TRBV30; j_call: TRBJ1-4; cdr3_aa: CAQGGRMGNEKLFF
clone_size: NA; d_call: NA; v_call: TRBV5-5; j_call: TRBJ1-2; cdr3_aa: CASSLLTDNYGYTF
clone_size: NA; d_call: NA; v_call: TRBV19; j_call: TRBJ1-4; cdr3_aa: CASSIGTGANEKLFF
clone_size: NA; d_call: NA; v_call: TRBV2; j_call: TRBJ2-3; cdr3_aa: CASSKSPGKGDTQYF
clone_size: NA; d_call: TRBD1; v_call: TRBV30; j_call: TRBJ1-2; cdr3_aa: CAWSVGQEANGYTF
clone_size: NA; d_call: NA; v_call: TRBV25-1; j_call: TRBJ1-4; cdr3_aa: CASSEFGLAPNEKLFF